Below, 7 T cell receptor beta chains from the same sample are listed, as sequenced in a study of cytomegalovirus exposure and HLA in healthy donors. TCRdb keeps only in-frame clones here, not all; method: immunoSEQ multiplex PCR. This table holds about 220,000 clones, 75% to 90% found once. The sequenced sample was PBMCs. Receptors originate from a woman in her 30s in good health and CMV-seropositive.

The chain has TRBV19 and TRBJ2-7, with D perhaps TRBD1 (6 bases). Germline values: CDR1 LNHDA, CDR2 SQIVND (reference sequence). CDR3 size: 14 residues. Trimming removed 7 bases from V and 0 bases from J, with 13 bases in between. CDR3 sequence: CASKDSLNSYEQYF. CDR3 in DNA: TGTGCCAGTAAGGACAGTTTGAACTCCTACGAGCAGTACTTC.

The rearrangement joins TRBV9 to TRBJ2-1, with 10 bases matching TRBD2. Germline V gene data show CDR1 as SGDLS and CDR2 as YYNGEE. V was clipped by 3 bases and J by 4 bases; unmatched bases: 4. The CDR3 runs 15 residues. CDR3 loop: CASSDQTSGYNEQFF. DNA of the CDR3: TGTGCCAGCAGCGATCAGACTAGCGGGTACAATGAGCAGTTCTTC.

This clone was observed once. V gene TRBV7-8 combines with J gene TRBJ2-3; D ambiguous. The CDR3 runs to 15 residues. CDR1 and CDR2 from the germline V gene are SGHVS and FQNEAQ. Trimming took off 1 base at V and 2 bases at J, with 10 bases between the two ends. The CDR3 nucleotides read TGTGCCAGCAGCTTAGAGAAGGTTAACACAGATACGCAGTATTTT. Protein sequence: CASSLEKVNTDTQYF. Drawing the rest from reference TRBV7-8 and TRBJ2-3, the complete variable domain is GAGVSQSPRYKVAKRGQDVALRCDPISGHVSLFWYQQALGQGPEFLTYFQNEAQLDKSGLPSDRFFAERPEGSVSTLKIQRTQQEDSAVYLCASSLEKVNTDTQYFGPGTRLTVL.

The V gene is TRBV2, the J gene TRBJ2-2; TRBD2 matches 9 bases. The CDR3 extends over 15 amino acids. Germline trimming cut 6 bases from V and 3 bases from J; bases unmatched to any gene: 5. Per germline, CDR1 SNHLY and CDR2 FYNNEI. CDR3 nucleotides: TGTGCCAGCAGCCAGCTAGCGGGATACACCGGGGAGCTGTTTTTT. Amino acid sequence: CASSQLAGYTGELFF.

This sequence joins TRBV5-1 and TRBJ2-5; a weak D match, TRBD2 (6 bases). The CDR3 is made up of 14 amino acids. V was trimmed by 0 bases and J by 3 bases, leaving 9 bases between them. Germline V gene lookup returns CDR1 SGHRS and CDR2 YFSETQ. The CDR3 DNA reads TGCGCCAGCAGCTTGGACCCGGGGGAAGAGACCCAGTACTTC. It encodes CASSLDPGEETQYF.

This sequence joins TRBV6-1 and TRBJ1-2; no reliable D call. Trimming removed 8 bases from V and 4 bases from J, with 11 bases in between. Germline V gene lookup returns CDR1 MNHNS and CDR2 SASEGT. The CDR3 runs to 12 residues. The CDR3 protein is CASAGGSYGYTF. The CDR3 DNA reads as TGTGCCAGCGCTGGTGGATCCTATGGCTACACCTTC.

A few counts support this clone. V gene TRBV11-2 combines with J gene TRBJ1-2; 8 nucleotides line up with TRBD1. V lost 6 bases to trimming and J lost 7 bases; unmatched junction nucleotides: 10. Germline assignment: CDR1 SGHAT and CDR2 FQNNGV. The CDR3 runs to 14 residues. The CDR3 protein is CASRLGTGSVGYTF. The CDR3 DNA reads TGTGCCAGCAGACTCGGGACAGGATCTGTTGGCTACACCTTC.